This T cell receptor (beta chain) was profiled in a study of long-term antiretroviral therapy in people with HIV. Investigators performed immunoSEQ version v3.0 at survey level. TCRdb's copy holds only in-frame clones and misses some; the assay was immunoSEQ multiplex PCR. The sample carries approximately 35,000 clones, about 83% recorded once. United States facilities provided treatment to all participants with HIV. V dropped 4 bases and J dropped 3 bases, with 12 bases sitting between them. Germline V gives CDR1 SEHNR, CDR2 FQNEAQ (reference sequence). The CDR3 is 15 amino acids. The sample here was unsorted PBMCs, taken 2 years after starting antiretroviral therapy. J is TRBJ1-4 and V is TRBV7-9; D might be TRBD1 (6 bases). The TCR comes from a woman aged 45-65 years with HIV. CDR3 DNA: TGTGCCAGCAGCTCCGGGGGGGCCGCTAATGAAAAACTGTTTTTT. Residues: CASSSGGAANEKLFF.